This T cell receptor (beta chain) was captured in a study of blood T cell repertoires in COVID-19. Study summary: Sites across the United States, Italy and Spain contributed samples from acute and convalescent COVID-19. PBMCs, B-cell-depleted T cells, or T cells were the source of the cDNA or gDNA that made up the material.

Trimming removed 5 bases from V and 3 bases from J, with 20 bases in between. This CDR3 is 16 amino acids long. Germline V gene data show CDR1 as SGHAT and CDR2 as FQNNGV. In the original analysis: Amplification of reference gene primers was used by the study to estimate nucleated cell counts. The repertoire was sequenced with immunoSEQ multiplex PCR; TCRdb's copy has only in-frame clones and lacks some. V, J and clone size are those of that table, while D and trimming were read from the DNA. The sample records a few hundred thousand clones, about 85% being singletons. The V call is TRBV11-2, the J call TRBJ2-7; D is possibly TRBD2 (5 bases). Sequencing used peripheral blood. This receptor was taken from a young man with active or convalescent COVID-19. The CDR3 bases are TGTGCCAGCAGCGCTCGTGCGGGTCCGGTTAACTACGAGCAGTACTTC. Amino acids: CASSARAGPVNYEQYF. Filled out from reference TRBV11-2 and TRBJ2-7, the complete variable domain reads EAGVAQSPRYKIIEKRQSVAFWCNPISGHATLYWYQQILGQGPKLLIQFQNNGVVDDSQLPKDRFSAERLKGVDSTLKIQPAKLEDSAVYLCASSARAGPVNYEQYFGPGTRLTVT.